This record covers a single T cell receptor (beta chain). This clone's antigen is unknown. The sample holds no much larger clone one base away, and base qualities are not on file. The data are from a study of blood T cell repertoires in COVID-19 (dated by TCRdb to the early 2020s). General notes on the study: Samples from collaborators originated in the United States, Italy and Spain and spanned both the acute and convalescent phases of COVID-19. The prospective study material was composed of cDNA or gDNA derived from T cells, B-cell-depleted T cells, or PBMCs. The dataset comprised deeply sampled blood TCRbeta repertoires from subjects exposed to, actively infected with, or recovered from COVID-19. The repertoires were released in a freely available public database intended as a resource for research on the immune response to SARS-CoV-2. Samples were obtained from the ongoing ImmuneRACE study (first 160 participants) and from approximately 1,200 subjects provided by 6 global collaborators. Sample metadata almost always included a de-identified subject ID, COVID-19 status, age in years and sex. Where HLA class I and class II types were available, the types were taken from metadata supplied by the sample provider, not from assay-based typing.

The immunoSEQ Assay, a bias-controlled multiplex PCR, was used to amplify TCRbeta CDR3 regions from genomic DNA. Concerning the study's data processing: The number of nucleated cells in each sample was estimated by amplification of reference gene primers within the assay. Sequence reads were collapsed and filtered to measure the absolute abundance of every unique TCRbeta CDR3 rearrangement. For each sample, productive Simpson clonality was calculated by taking the square root of Simpson's diversity index across productive rearrangements. TCRdb stores this immuneACCESS table with in-frame sequences only. Part of the clones is absent; in the studies checked, under half of the shortfall reflects unresolved V genes, and no reason is known for the rest. V, J and clone size reflect that table, while D and trimming were determined from the DNA. A total of a few hundred thousand clones appear in this sample, around nine tenths of them only once. The top ten constitute 3% of the sample.

The cysteine opens and the phenylalanine closes a CDR3 of 15 amino acids. The read is trimmed to its CDR3 DNA, 45 bases read in frame from base 1. CDR1 SEHNR and CDR2 FQNEAQ are derived from the germline V gene (reference sequence). Deletion took 3 bases off V and 0 bases off J, with a span of 11 bases between the germline ends. The collaborating institutions used their own protocols to collect whole blood in K2EDTA tubes. For TCRbeta analysis, collaborators shipped samples as frozen whole blood, isolated PBMCs, or DNA extracted from either of those sample types. The paper as a whole reports these results and caveats: How much clinical and demographic metadata was included differed by source and by participant, and the metadata was provided uncurated.

The receptor was derived from a man between 60 and 75 years old with acute or convalescent COVID-19. The rearrangement joined TRBV7-9 to TRBJ1-1, and the D gene may be TRBD1, 5 bases matching. Input material: peripheral blood. The nucleotide sequence is TGTGCCAGCAGCTTCGCAGGGTCGATGAACACTGAAGCTTTCTTT. This sequence encodes CASSFAGSMNTEAFF.